The 16 T cell receptor beta chains below come from one sample, sequenced in a study of response to subunit inactivated influenza vaccine. TCRdb fed the RT-PCR reads into MiXCR, producing one record per CDR3 protein. The sample holds about 540,000 distinct CDR3 sequences, less than 25% seen once. The same specimen was also included in a second study, on T cells expressing NK-cell markers. Per that study: With UMIs, 5'RACE template switching was used to make TCR beta cDNA.

Sequencing was performed on CD4+ T cells sorted from PBMCs, taken roughly 12 days after vaccination. These receptors all stem from a man aged 45-65 years who received an inactivated influenza vaccine.

This clonotype was observed a few times. The chain couples TRBV15 to TRBJ2-1; D gene ambiguous. The V gene's germline CDR1 is LNHNV and CDR2 YYDKDF (reference sequence). V dropped 0 bases and J dropped 0 bases, with 6 bases sitting between them. This CDR3 is built from 15 residues. CDR3: CATSRDLSSYNEQFF. For the CDR3, the DNA is TGTGCCACCAGCAGAGACCTCAGCTCCTACAATGAGCAGTTCTTC.

There are a few counts of this clonotype. V is TRBV24-1 and J is TRBJ1-2; D may be TRBD1 (5 bases). This CDR3 spans 15 amino acids. V was shortened by 3 bases and J by 3 bases, with 13 bases between the two germline ends. Germline lookup yields CDR1 KGHDR and CDR2 SFDVKD. Written as DNA, the CDR3 is TGTGCCACCAGTGATGGCGGGCGGGGCTACTATGGCTACACCTTC. Encoded protein: CATSDGGRGYYGYTF.

The gene calls are TRBV7-2 and TRBJ1-3; D gene unclear. Germline V gene lookup returns CDR1 SGHTA and CDR2 FQGNSA. Trimming took 2 bases from V and 8 from J, leaving 10 bases between them. The CDR3 extends over 13 amino acids. CDR3: CASSLSRLDTIYF. The CDR3 DNA is TGTGCCAGCAGCTTATCCAGGTTGGACACCATATATTTT. The complete variable domain, with remaining parts taken from reference TRBV7-2 and TRBJ1-3, reads GAGVSQSPSNKVTEKGKDVELRCDPISGHTALYWYRQSLGQGLEFLIYFQGNSAPDKSGLPSDRFSAERTGGSVSTLTIQRTQQEDSAVYLCASSLSRLDTIYFGEGSWLTVV.

The sample holds a few counts of this clonotype. V usage is TRBV7-9 and J usage is TRBJ2-7; the match to TRBD1 covers 8 bases. Germline V CDR1 and CDR2: SEHNR, FQNEAQ (reference sequence). The CDR3 is made up of 11 amino acids. After removal of 4 bases from V and 13 bases from J, the junction contained 6 bases not matched to a gene. CDR3 sequence reads: CASSSLDRAYF. Written as DNA, the CDR3 is TGTGCCAGCAGCTCACTGGACAGGGCCTACTTC.

This clonotype was detected a few times. The V gene is TRBV10-2, the J gene TRBJ2-1, with 15 bases identical to TRBD2. V lost 2 bases to trimming and J lost 8 bases; unmatched junction nucleotides: 1. The CDR3 is 15 residues long. Germline V gene data show CDR1 as WSHSY and CDR2 as SAAADI. CDR3 region: CASSEGLAGGYEQFF. The CDR3 DNA reads as TGCGCCAGCAGTGAGGGACTAGCGGGAGGGTATGAGCAGTTCTTC.

This clonotype was counted between two and nine times. V usage is TRBV4-3 and J usage is TRBJ2-3; 11 nucleotides align to TRBD2. CDR1 is LGHNA, CDR2 YSLEER, per germline. The CDR3 covers 18 residues. V was pared by 2 bases and J by 1 base, with 8 bases of the junction left unmatched. CDR3 nucleotide sequence: TGCGCCAGCAGCCAAAGACTTCCGACTAGCGGGGGCACAGATACGCAGTATTTT. Translation: CASSQRLPTSGGTDTQYF.

This clonotype was counted only a few times. V is TRBV5-6 and J is TRBJ2-4; D uncertain. This CDR3 is built from 13 residues. CDR1 is SGHDT and CDR2 is YYEEEE in the germline V gene. The ends were cut back, 0 bases at V and 13 bases at J, with 14 bases in the middle. The CDR3 DNA follows: TGTGCCAGCAGCTTGGGACGGTCAAAGGGCCAGTACTTC. Its translation is CASSLGRSKGQYF.

The table lists this clonotype with a few counts. V usage is TRBV12-3 or TRBV12-4 and J usage is TRBJ1-1; D is ambiguous. The V and J ends lost 8 bases and 4 bases respectively, with 8 bases between them. The CDR3 contains 11 residues. CDR3 protein: CASSWSTEAFF. For the CDR3, the DNA is TGTGCCAGCTCTTGGAGCACTGAAGCTTTCTTT.

This clonotype has at least ten counts. The V and J genes are TRBV6-2 or TRBV6-3 and TRBJ2-7, with TRBD1 matching 9 bases. After removal of 7 bases from V and 4 bases from J, the junction contained 11 bases not matched to a gene. Germline V gene lookup returns CDR1 MNHEY and CDR2 SVGEGT. The CDR3 sequence is 15 residues long. Written as DNA, the CDR3 is TGTGCCAGCACCATTACGCCGGACAGGGGTTACGAGCAGTACTTC. Translated: CASTITPDRGYEQYF.

This chain connects TRBV6-5 to TRBJ1-1; 10 bases align to TRBD1. Trimming removed 0 bases from V and 11 bases from J; junction bases left unmatched: 3. The length of the CDR3 is 13 residues. Germline loops: CDR1 MNHEY, CDR2 SVGAGI. The CDR3 here is CASSYSTGGIAFF. CDR3 coding DNA: TGTGCCAGCAGTTACTCGACAGGGGGCATTGCTTTCTTT.

The chain couples TRBV6-1 to TRBJ2-3, with 8 bases aligning to TRBD1. V lost 4 bases to trimming and J lost 6 bases; unmatched junction nucleotides: 6. Per germline, CDR1 MNHNS and CDR2 SASEGT. The CDR3 is 14 residues long. The CDR3 reads CASSGDRGRDTQYF. CDR3 nucleotides: TGTGCCAGCAGTGGAGACAGGGGCCGCGATACGCAGTATTTT.

The V and J genes are TRBV5-1 and TRBJ2-2, with a tentative D call TRBD1 (5 bases). Trimming took off 1 base at V and 3 bases at J, with 10 bases between the two ends. Germline V lookup: CDR1 SGHRS, CDR2 YFSETQ. The CDR3 is 15 amino acids. The CDR3 region has the DNA TGCGCCAGCAGCTTGTACAGGTTCGACACCGGGGAGCTGTTTTTT. Amino acids: CASSLYRFDTGELFF.

Comment on this clonotype: One end of the junction fails to match germline, which may point to a read error. The rearrangement uses TRBV5-1 and TRBJ2-3, with D tentatively TRBD2 (6 bases). This CDR3 contains 15 residues. The germline gives CDR1 SGHRS, CDR2 YFSETQ. CDR3 sequence reads: CASSLARGSRDPQYF. DNA of the CDR3: TGCGCCAGCAGCTTGGCCCGGGGGTCCAGAGATCCGCAGTATTTT.

Only a few counts were recorded for this clonotype. The V gene is TRBV20-1, the J gene TRBJ2-7; TRBD1 aligns across 7 bases. V was pared by 5 bases and J by 3 bases, with 10 bases of the junction left unmatched. CDR1 and CDR2 from the germline V gene are DFQATT and SNEGSKA (reference sequence). This CDR3 region has 14 residues. This CDR3 is CSALQGFGDYEQYF. The CDR3, as DNA: TGCAGTGCTTTACAGGGGTTTGGGGACTACGAGCAGTACTTC.

This clonotype was seen only a few times. The rearrangement uses TRBV7-8 and TRBJ2-7, with 9 bases fitting TRBD2. J was trimmed by 0 bases and V by 0 bases; bases with no gene match: 3. Germline V gives CDR1 SGHVS, CDR2 FQNEAQ. There are 16 residues in the CDR3. CDR3 in DNA: TGTGCCAGCAGCTTAGCACGACTAGCGGACTCCTACGAGCAGTACTTC. It encodes CASSLARLADSYEQYF.

This clonotype showed up just a few times. The chain combines TRBV20-1 with TRBJ1-4; TRBD1 matches 7 bases. Per the germline V gene, CDR1 is DFQATT and CDR2 is SNEGSKA (reference sequence). The CDR3 length is 13 residues. V trimming: 3 bases; J trimming: 8 bases; junction bases outside the gene matches: 6. The CDR3 nucleotides are TGCAGTGCTAGCGGGACAGTGGAGGAAAAACTGTTTTTT. This translates into CSASGTVEEKLFF.